This TCR beta chain was identified during a study of T-cell reconstitution after alpha-beta-depleted transplantation in children. TCRbeta library preparation incorporated unique molecular identifiers. TCRdb recomputed calls from the PCR reads with MiXCR, one row per CDR3 protein. The table has approximately 79,000 distinct CDR3 sequences, over 15% seen once. The V and J ends lost 3 bases and 3 bases respectively, with 9 bases between them. This CDR3 spans 14 amino acids. This clonotype has more than one count but fewer than ten. Its antigen is still unknown. General observations from the study: Expanded clones from the graft, numbering several hundred, reportedly supplied alpha-beta T cells about two months after transplant. Some patients owed their high day-60 TCRbeta diversity to surviving recipient T cells and thymic progenitors. The main origin of T-cell counts and diversity one year after transplant was newly produced T cells.

This TCR was sampled from a male patient aged 2 to 9 who had a stem cell transplant for acute lymphoblastic leukemia, so the T cells may come from the graft donor. The V call is TRBV12-3 or TRBV12-4, the J call TRBJ1-5, with D maybe TRBD1 (5 bases). This material consisted of PBMCs, mostly from graft donor cells, taken 360 days after TCRalphabeta/CD19-depleted stem cell transplant. CDR3 protein: CASSFHRINQPQHF. The CDR3, as DNA: TGTGCCAGCAGTTTTCACAGGATCAATCAGCCCCAGCATTTT.